A single sample is the source of the 31 T cell receptor beta chains below, sequenced in a study of blood T cell repertoires in COVID-19. Sequenced by immunoSEQ multiplex PCR; TCRdb stores in-frame clones only, minus some. The data contain 150,000 to 200,000 clones, 80% to 90% of them seen just once; the ten biggest clones take up roughly 1.4%. What was sequenced was peripheral blood. All receptors come from a woman aged 45-60 years with acute or convalescent COVID-19.

This chain uses TRBV6-2 or TRBV6-3 with TRBJ2-2; D possibly corresponds to TRBD1 (5 bases). The CDR3 extends over 14 amino acids. The V end lost 3 bases, the J end lost 6 bases, and 11 bases lay between the germline ends. Germline loops: CDR1 MNHEY, CDR2 SVGEGT. CDR3: CASSYWLGAGELFF. The CDR3 DNA follows: TGTGCCAGCAGTTATTGGTTAGGGGCCGGGGAGCTGTTTTTT.

This sequence joins TRBV6-4 and TRBJ2-1; 10 bases line up with TRBD2. V was pared by 4 bases and J by 8 bases, with 8 bases of the junction left unmatched. The CDR3 spans 15 residues. The germline V gene encodes CDR1 MRHNA and CDR2 SNTAGT. CDR3 coding DNA: TGTGCCAGCAGTGCCGAGGCTAGCGGGAGTTATGAGCAGTTCTTC. Protein product: CASSAEASGSYEQFF.

The genes are TRBV5-1 and TRBJ1-1; D is possibly TRBD1 (5 bases). Trimming cost V 0 bases and J 8 bases, with 8 bases left between them. The V gene's germline CDR1 is SGHRS and CDR2 YFSETQ. This CDR3 has 12 residues. CDR3 bases: TGCGCCAGCAGCTTGGTGCGGGGGGAAGCTTTCTTT. This sequence encodes CASSLVRGEAFF. Full variable domain (outside the CDR3, taken from reference TRBV5-1 and TRBJ1-1): KAGVTQTPRYLIKTRGQQVTLSCSPISGHRSVSWYQQTPGQGLQFLFEYFSETQRNKGNFPGRFSGRQFSNSRSEMNVSTLELGDSALYLCASSLVRGEAFFGQGTRLTVV.

Of note for this clone: A junction boundary mismatches the germline segment, possibly from a read error. V gene TRBV6-5 combines with J gene TRBJ2-1; D may be TRBD2 (5 bases). The CDR3 covers 15 residues. Germline CDR1 is MNHEY and CDR2 is SVGAGI. CDR3 bases: TGTGCCAGCAGTTCCCTCACTTTGGACTCGAGTATCTGCGTCTTC. It translates to CASSSLTLDSSICVF.

The chain carries TRBV6-5 and TRBJ2-2; D may be TRBD2 (6 bases). This CDR3 region has 13 residues. Germline CDR1 and CDR2: MNHEY and SVGAGI. V lost 7 bases and J lost 4, with 10 bases in between. For the CDR3, the DNA is TGTGCCAGCATGGTCGGGAGCACCGGGGAGCTGTTTTTT. Protein sequence: CASMVGSTGELFF.

The V call is TRBV18, the J call TRBJ1-1, with D maybe TRBD1 (6 bases). Germline V lookup: CDR1 KGHSH, CDR2 LQKENI. With 4 bases removed from V and 4 bases from J, the gap between germline ends came to 16 bases. CDR3 length: 15 residues. CDR3 nucleotide sequence: TGTGCCAGCTCACAGGGGGGGGCTTTGGGCACTGAAGCTTTCTTT. Its protein is CASSQGGALGTEAFF.

The chain couples TRBV10-3 to TRBJ2-7; 10 bases are a match to TRBD1. CDR1 is ENHRY and CDR2 is SYGVKD in the germline V gene. The CDR3 is 16 residues long. Trimming removed 6 bases from V and 2 bases from J; junction bases left unmatched: 10. CDR3 region: CAISPWRDRGAYEQYF. The DNA for the CDR3 is TGTGCCATCAGCCCCTGGCGGGACAGGGGCGCCTACGAGCAGTACTTC.

This sequence joins TRBV25-1 and TRBJ1-2, with 7 bases fitting TRBD1. Germline trimming cut 6 bases from V and 8 bases from J; bases unmatched to any gene: 9. Germline loops: CDR1 MGHDK, CDR2 SYGVNS. The CDR3 is made up of 13 amino acids. The CDR3 nucleotides read TGTGCCAGCAGCTTAAAAACAGGGGCCGGCTACACCTTC. Translated, it gives CASSLKTGAGYTF.

The chain couples TRBV3-1 (or the pseudogene TRBV3-2) to TRBJ1-6; 8 bases map to TRBD1. Germline loops: CDR1 LGHDT, CDR2 YNNKEL (reference sequence). J lost 7 bases, V lost 6 bases, and 5 bases had no gene match. CDR3 length equals 14 residues. The CDR3 loop reads CASSFDRGNSPLHF. CDR3 coding DNA: TGTGCCAGCAGTTTCGACAGGGGAAATTCACCCCTCCACTTT.

The chain employs TRBV11-3 and TRBJ1-4; no firm D call. The V gene's germline CDR1 is SGHNT and CDR2 YENEEA. The CDR3 loop spans 14 amino acids. Trimming left V 4 bases short and J 5 bases short, with 11 bases between. The CDR3 DNA reads TGTGCCAGCAGCTCGGAGGGAATCAATGAAAAACTGTTTTTT. Amino acid sequence: CASSSEGINEKLFF. Based on the CDR3 plus reference TRBV11-3 and TRBJ1-4, the full variable domain is EAGVVQSPRYKIIEKKQPVAFWCNPISGHNTLYWYLQNLGQGPELLIRYENEEAVDDSQLPKDRFSAERLKGVDSTLKIQPAELGDSAVYLCASSSEGINEKLFFGSGTQLSVL.

A single count supports this clone. The genes are TRBV6-6 and TRBJ2-7; D perhaps matches TRBD2 (8 bases). Germline CDR1 MNHNY, CDR2 SVGAGI (reference sequence). With 0 bases removed from V and 6 bases from J, the gap between germline ends came to 18 bases. The CDR3 has 16 residues. Written as DNA, the CDR3 is TGTGCCAGCAGTTACTCTCAAGCGGGAGAGGGGGCCGAGCAGTACTTC. Translating it yields CASSYSQAGEGAEQYF.

The chain is built from TRBV27 and TRBJ1-1, with D perhaps matching TRBD1 (6 bases). CDR1 MNHEY and CDR2 SMNVEV come from the germline V gene (reference sequence). With 5 bases removed from V and 3 bases from J, the gap between germline ends came to 13 bases. This CDR3 has 14 amino acids. The CDR3, as DNA: TGTGCCAGCAGTATAACAGGGTTTCACACTGAAGCTTTCTTT. This codes for CASSITGFHTEAFF.

This chain uses TRBV5-4 with TRBJ2-3; TRBD2 matches at 10 bases. J was trimmed by 5 bases and V by 1 base; bases with no gene match: 4. CDR3 length: 15 amino acids. The germline CDR1 and CDR2 sequences are SGHNT and YYREEE (reference sequence). The DNA of the CDR3 is TGTGCCAGCAGCTTGAGCGGGGGGGCAATAGATACGCAGTATTTT. Protein sequence: CASSLSGGAIDTQYF.

The chain uses TRBV6-2 or TRBV6-3 and TRBJ2-2; D is perhaps TRBD2 (6 bases). Deletions cut 5 bases from V and 2 bases from J, with 15 bases between. Germline V gene lookup returns CDR1 MNHEY and CDR2 SVGEGT. This CDR3 has 16 residues. The CDR3 bases are TGTGCCAGCAGTCCGATCCGGGACTCAAACACCGGGGAGCTGTTTTTT. Encoded protein: CASSPIRDSNTGELFF.

The chain recombines TRBV18 with TRBJ2-1; 10 nucleotides line up with TRBD1. Germline V CDR1 and CDR2: KGHSH, LQKENI. Trimming at V came to 6 bases and at J to 2 bases, leaving 4 bases not matched to a gene. This CDR3 region has 15 residues. The CDR3 spells CASSLGQGAYNEQFF. In nucleotides, the CDR3 is TGTGCCAGCTCGCTTGGACAGGGGGCCTACAATGAGCAGTTCTTC.

This clone appeared a few times. This chain uses TRBV23-1 with TRBJ1-3, with no clear D. TRBV23-1 counts as an open reading frame of uncertain function. The germline V and J ends were trimmed by 2 bases and 3 bases, with 11 bases remaining between them. The CDR3 covers 15 residues. The CDR3 region is CASSQGPEGGNTIYF. CDR3 DNA sequence: TGCGCCAGCAGTCAAGGACCGGAGGGTGGAAACACCATATATTTT.

The chain combines TRBV5-6 with TRBJ1-1; D is undetermined. Germline V gene sequence: CDR1 SGHDT, CDR2 YYEEEE. The V end was cut by 4 bases, the J end by 0 bases, with 7 bases between. This CDR3 comprises 13 residues. The CDR3 DNA is TGTGCCAGCAGCCCCTCTTTGAACACTGAAGCTTTCTTT. Protein product: CASSPSLNTEAFF.

The rearrangement uses TRBV10-3 and TRBJ2-1; TRBD2 is a possible D gene (6 bases). V was trimmed by 6 bases and J by 0 bases, leaving 21 bases between them. The CDR3 covers 18 residues. Per germline, CDR1 ENHRY and CDR2 SYGVKD. This CDR3 reads CAISRQLAVGSSYNEQFF. Written as DNA, the CDR3 is TGTGCCATCAGCAGACAGTTAGCGGTCGGGAGCTCCTACAATGAGCAGTTCTTC.

The chain uses TRBV5-6 and TRBJ1-2, with D unresolved. V shed 2 bases and J shed 4 bases, with 3 bases lying between them. Germline V gene data show CDR1 as SGHDT and CDR2 as YYEEEE. This CDR3 contains 11 residues. The CDR3, as DNA: TGTGCCAGCAGCTTCCTCTATGGCTACACCTTC. It encodes CASSFLYGYTF.

The CDR3 is CAWIGGPGELFF. The CDR3 DNA sequence: TGTGCCTGGATAGGGGGTCCCGGGGAGCTGTTTTTT. The chain carries TRBV30 and TRBJ2-2; D might be TRBD1 (6 bases). The germline CDR1 and CDR2 sequences are GTSNPN and SVGIG (reference sequence). Trimming left V 4 bases short and J 6 bases short, with 9 bases between. The CDR3 contains 12 residues.

The V and J genes are TRBV6-5 and TRBJ1-2; 7 bases are a match to TRBD1. Germline trimming cut 5 bases from V and 0 bases from J; bases unmatched to any gene: 6. Germline V gene sequence: CDR1 MNHEY, CDR2 SVGAGI. The CDR3 consists of 15 residues. The CDR3 protein is CASSTAGTANYGYTF. The CDR3 DNA follows: TGTGCCAGCAGTACAGCCGGGACAGCTAACTATGGCTACACCTTC.

The rearrangement joins TRBV30 to TRBJ1-3, with D perhaps matching TRBD1 (5 bases). With 0 bases removed from V and 2 bases from J, the gap between germline ends came to 11 bases. The CDR3 runs 15 residues. Germline CDR1 and CDR2: GTSNPN and SVGIG (reference sequence). For the CDR3, the DNA is TGTGCCTGGAGTGTCCAGGGCTGGACTGGAAACACCATATATTTT. Translating it yields CAWSVQGWTGNTIYF.

V gene TRBV4-2 combines with J gene TRBJ1-1, with D unresolved. Per the germline V gene, CDR1 is LGHNA and CDR2 is YNFKEQ. The V gene lost 5 bases and the J gene lost 0 bases, with 7 bases spanning the gap. CDR3 size: 13 residues. The CDR3 reads CASSEQLNTEAFF. CDR3 nucleotide sequence: TGTGCCAGCAGCGAACAGTTGAACACTGAAGCTTTCTTT.

The V gene is TRBV19, the J gene TRBJ1-2, with D maybe TRBD1 (6 bases). Germline V CDR1 and CDR2: LNHDA, SQIVND (reference sequence). V was pared by 7 bases and J by 4 bases, with 13 bases between. The CDR3 totals 13 residues. This CDR3 is CASTYRDVYGYTF. In DNA form, the CDR3 reads TGTGCCAGTACTTACAGGGATGTCTATGGCTACACCTTC.

This rearrangement joins TRBV18 to TRBJ2-3; 8 bases are a match to TRBD2. V dropped 5 bases and J dropped 4; count of bases not matched to a gene: 5. The CDR3 contains 14 residues. Per germline, CDR1 KGHSH and CDR2 LQKENI. The CDR3 coding sequence is TGTGCCAGCTCATCGGCTAGCGGGTCAGATACGCAGTATTTT. Translated: CASSSASGSDTQYF.

The chain has TRBV5-4 and TRBJ2-1, with D perhaps matching TRBD2 (7 bases). V was shortened by 4 bases and J by 0 bases, with 17 bases between the two germline ends. This CDR3 comprises 17 residues. In germline, CDR1 is SGHNT, CDR2 YYREEE (reference sequence). Here the CDR3 reads CASSRTGGRSSYNEQFF. Written as DNA, the CDR3 is TGTGCCAGCAGCCGCACCGGGGGGCGTAGCTCCTACAATGAGCAGTTCTTC.

This clone was counted between two and nine times. The V gene is TRBV10-2, the J gene TRBJ1-2; D may be TRBD1 (6 bases). The CDR3 is 13 amino acids. CDR1 and CDR2 (germline): WSHSY, SAAADI. Between the trimmed V and J ends, which lost 6 bases and 5 bases, there was a span of 13 bases. The CDR3 is CASSPSGDYGYTF. CDR3 in DNA: TGCGCCAGCAGCCCTTCAGGGGATTATGGCTACACCTTC.

This clone was counted a few times. The chain links TRBV3-1 (or the pseudogene TRBV3-2) to TRBJ1-6; D is undetermined. The CDR3 runs to 12 residues. Per germline, CDR1 LGHDT and CDR2 YNNKEL (reference sequence). V was clipped by 8 bases and J by 9 bases, with 11 bases between them. In nucleotides, the CDR3 is TGTGCCAGCGGAGGGTATGGTTCACCCCTCCACTTT. This sequence encodes CASGGYGSPLHF.

The chain has TRBV7-2 and TRBJ1-6; TRBD1 aligns across 10 bases. The germline V gene has CDR1 SGHTA and CDR2 FQGNSA. Germline trimming cut 1 base from V and 7 bases from J; bases unmatched to any gene: 1. The CDR3 extends over 15 amino acids. In DNA, the CDR3 is TGTGCCAGCAGCTTAGAGGGACAGGGGAATTCACCCCTCCACTTT. Translated, it gives CASSLEGQGNSPLHF. Together with reference TRBV7-2 and TRBJ1-6, the CDR3 gives the full variable domain: GAGVSQSPSNKVTEKGKDVELRCDPISGHTALYWYRQSLGQGLEFLIYFQGNSAPDKSGLPSDRFSAERTGGSVSTLTIQRTQQEDSAVYLCASSLEGQGNSPLHFGNGTRLTVT.

The chain has TRBV18 and TRBJ2-7; tentatively, D is TRBD1 (6 bases). The CDR3 is 13 residues long. CDR1 and CDR2 (germline): KGHSH, LQKENI. Trimming removed 3 bases from V and 4 bases from J, with 10 bases in between. CDR3 protein: CASSPGTSYEQYF. Written as DNA, the CDR3 is TGTGCCAGCTCACCCGGGACATCGTACGAGCAGTACTTC.

This clone turned up a few times. V and J are TRBV18 and TRBJ2-1, with TRBD1 matching over 9 bases. The CDR3 is made up of 15 amino acids. CDR1 KGHSH and CDR2 LQKENI come from the germline V gene. Unmatched junction bases numbered 8, after V lost 3 bases and J lost 8 bases. CDR3 nucleotide sequence: TGTGCCAGCTCACCGTTACAGGGGGCGTTGGATGAGCAGTTCTTC. Encoded protein: CASSPLQGALDEQFF.